This T cell receptor (beta chain) was identified during a study of glioma-infiltrating T cells after dendritic cell vaccination. For the study at large: Patients received three intradermal dendritic cell vaccine injections at biweekly intervals.

Some clones are missing from TCRdb's copy, which holds only in-frame ones; the method was immunoSEQ multiplex PCR. Here the sample spans 50,000 to 65,000 clones, more than 75% being singletons. Time point specified: after dendritic cell vaccination, including at tumor progression/relapse. The TCR was taken from a human donor with glioblastoma. The input for sequencing was blood, taken after dendritic cell vaccination.

CDR3 DNA sequence: TGTGCCAGCAGCTTAGCAGGGGGCAAGTCCTACGAGCAGTACTTC. It encodes CASSLAGGKSYEQYF. This chain joins TRBV7-2 and TRBJ2-7, with 7 bases that match TRBD1. This CDR3 is 15 amino acids long. V was pared by 0 bases and J by 1 base, with 3 bases of the junction left unmatched. Germline V gives CDR1 SGHTA, CDR2 FQGNSA.